Listed here are 23 T cell receptor beta chains from one sample, sequenced in a study of T cell repertoires in cytomegalovirus infection. Each CDR3 protein is one row after TCRdb ran MiXCR on the reads. The table includes approximately 910,000 distinct CDR3 sequences, around 32% detected once. Their specific antigens are unknown. Sequenced material: cultured CD8+ T cells from PBMCs, taken from culture after CMV antigen stimulation. These receptors came from a human donor in good health (CMV status not recorded). Some clones in this sample may be carry-over from other donors' samples.

This clonotype has a handful of counts. This chain joins TRBV27 and TRBJ2-6; D is undetermined. The CDR3 spans 14 residues. Germline CDR1 and CDR2: MNHEY and SMNVEV (reference sequence). V was pared by 4 bases and J by 3 bases, with 7 bases between. CDR3 nucleotides: TGTGCCAGCAGTTCGGTGGGTGGGGCCAACGTCCTGACTTTC. This codes for CASSSVGGANVLTF.

The chain uses TRBV12-3 or TRBV12-4 and TRBJ2-3; D remains unclear. This CDR3 has 12 residues. V dropped 3 bases and J dropped 9 bases, with 10 bases sitting between them. DNA of the CDR3: TGTGCCAGCAGTTTGCCGGTCAGGACGCAGTATTTT. This encodes CASSLPVRTQYF.

This clonotype was counted only a few times. The chain recombines TRBV12-3 or TRBV12-4 with TRBJ1-2, with 7 bases that match TRBD1. The CDR3 has 16 residues. V lost 7 bases and J lost 3; bases outside the gene matches: 14. The CDR3 DNA is TGTGCCAGCAACCACGGAGGGACAGATACACACTATGGCTACACCTTC. It encodes CASNHGGTDTHYGYTF.

The chain couples TRBV2 to TRBJ1-1; perhaps TRBD1 as D (6 bases). The CDR3 contains 14 residues. The germline gives CDR1 SNHLY, CDR2 FYNNEI. V was shortened by 6 bases and J by 2 bases, with 13 bases between the two germline ends. Here the CDR3 DNA reads TGTGCCAGCAGGAGCCGGGACACCAACACTGAAGCTTTCTTT. Amino acid sequence: CASRSRDTNTEAFF. The whole variable domain, filled in from reference TRBV2 and TRBJ1-1, reads EPEVTQTPSHQVTQMGQEVILRCVPISNHLYFYWYRQILGQKVEFLVSFYNNEISEKSEIFDDQFSVERPDGSNFTLKIRSTKLEDSAMYFCASRSRDTNTEAFFGQGTRLTVV.

This clonotype was counted many times. V usage is TRBV6-1 and J usage is TRBJ2-1; unclear D gene. Looked up from germline, CDR1 is MNHNS and CDR2 is SASEGT. The CDR3 runs to 11 residues. V lost 3 bases, J lost 7 bases, and 4 bases lay in between. CDR3 sequence reads: CASSDGNEQFF. CDR3 nucleotides: TGTGCCAGCAGTGATGGAAATGAGCAGTTCTTC.

The chain employs TRBV19 and TRBJ2-1; D perhaps matches TRBD2 (5 bases). The CDR3 extends over 14 amino acids. Germline V CDR1 and CDR2: LNHDA, SQIVND (reference sequence). Trimming took 1 base from V and 8 from J, leaving 12 bases between them. The CDR3 loop is CASSIGGGVHEQFF. The CDR3 DNA is TGTGCCAGTAGTATAGGCGGAGGCGTCCATGAGCAGTTCTTC.

The chain recombines TRBV19 with TRBJ1-1, with D unclear. This CDR3 contains 15 residues. V lost 5 bases, J lost 2 bases, and 15 bases lay in between. The germline V gene encodes CDR1 LNHDA and CDR2 SQIVND (reference sequence). The CDR3 DNA reads as TGTGCCAGTAGTTCTGTAAGGAGAACAAACACTGAAGCTTTCTTT. This translates into CASSSVRRTNTEAFF. The full variable domain, its missing parts supplied by reference TRBV19 and TRBJ1-1, is DGGITQSPKYLFRKEGQNVTLSCEQNLNHDAMYWYRQDPGQGLRLIYYSQIVNDFQKGDIAEGYSVSREKKESFPLTVTSAQKNPTAFYLCASSSVRRTNTEAFFGQGTRLTVV.

The chain couples TRBV9 to TRBJ1-4; TRBD1 matches at 7 bases. Unmatched junction bases numbered 8, after V lost 3 bases and J lost 0 bases. This CDR3 is built from 17 residues. Germline CDR1 and CDR2: SGDLS and YYNGEE. The CDR3 is CASSGSRDSSTNEKLFF. CDR3 in DNA: TGTGCCAGCAGCGGATCGCGGGACAGTTCAACTAATGAAAAACTGTTTTTT.

V usage is TRBV19 and J usage is TRBJ2-5; perhaps TRBD1 as D (5 bases). Trimming left V 4 bases short and J 1 base short, with 10 bases between. This CDR3 has 14 amino acids. Per germline, CDR1 LNHDA and CDR2 SQIVND (reference sequence). The CDR3 region is CASSTFTGQETQYF. DNA of the CDR3: TGTGCCAGTAGTACCTTTACAGGCCAAGAGACCCAGTACTTC.

The chain recombines TRBV29-1 with TRBJ2-7; TRBD2 matches at 9 bases. Germline CDR1 SQVTM, CDR2 ANQGSEA. V lost 7 bases to trimming and J lost 0 bases; unmatched junction nucleotides: 4. This CDR3 has 13 residues. The CDR3 sequence: CSGIAGDSYEQYF. The CDR3 coding sequence is TGCAGCGGTATAGCGGGGGACTCCTACGAGCAGTACTTC.

About this clonotype itself: An end of the junction does not agree with germline; a read error may underlie this. V and J are TRBV6-8 and TRBJ1-2; 8 positions agree with TRBD1. The CDR3 loop spans 21 amino acids. CDR1 is MNHGY and CDR2 is SAAAGT in the germline V gene. The CDR3, as DNA: TGTGTCAGCAGCCCCGTGTTTGGGTCCCCAACGCAACTAACAGGGGGAGATGGCTACACCTTC. Translated: CVSSPVFGSPTQLTGGDGYTF.

This clonotype occurred many times. This rearrangement joins TRBV7-8 to TRBJ2-7; 8 bases are shared with TRBD1. Germline lookup yields CDR1 SGHVS and CDR2 FQNEAQ. After removal of 4 bases from V and 0 bases from J, the junction contained 2 bases not matched to a gene. The length of the CDR3 is 14 residues. CDR3 DNA sequence: TGTGCCAGCAGCTCAGGGGGCCCCTCCTACGAGCAGTACGTC. Protein: CASSSGGPSYEQYV.

This clonotype was picked up many times. This chain connects TRBV7-2 to TRBJ1-2, with 10 bases fitting TRBD1. V trimming: 5 bases; J trimming: 4 bases; junction bases outside the gene matches: 13. The germline V gene has CDR1 SGHTA and CDR2 FQGNSA. This CDR3 contains 17 residues. The chain's CDR3 is CASSPFRDRGIRYGYTF. CDR3 DNA: TGTGCCAGCAGCCCCTTCCGGGACAGGGGTATACGCTATGGCTACACCTTC.

The chain joins TRBV5-1 to TRBJ1-5; TRBD1 agrees at 9 bases. Germline V gene data show CDR1 as SGHRS and CDR2 as YFSETQ. Trimming at V came to 4 bases and at J to 1 base, leaving 6 bases not matched to a gene. There are 16 residues in the CDR3. The DNA for the CDR3 is TGCGCCAGCAGCCCCGGGACAGGGTGGAGCAATCAGCCCCAGCATTTT. Protein sequence: CASSPGTGWSNQPQHF.

This clonotype appeared a few times. The V call is TRBV27, the J call TRBJ1-2; D is possibly TRBD1 (5 bases). V was shortened by 0 bases and J by 4 bases, with 12 bases between the two germline ends. Per germline, CDR1 MNHEY and CDR2 SMNVEV (reference sequence). This CDR3 region has 15 residues. The CDR3 loop is CASSLSSGTGYGYTF. The CDR3 DNA reads as TGTGCCAGCAGTTTATCGTCCGGGACGGGCTATGGCTACACCTTC.

This chain links TRBV5-1 with TRBJ1-2; 8 bases line up with TRBD1. V was clipped by 4 bases and J by 8 bases; unmatched bases: 19. This CDR3 has 17 residues. Per germline, CDR1 SGHRS and CDR2 YFSETQ. The DNA of the CDR3 is TGCGCCAGCAGCGAATCCGGGACAGGATTAACCCTATTCGGCTACACCTTC. This sequence encodes CASSESGTGLTLFGYTF. Using reference TRBV5-1 and TRBJ1-2 for the parts outside the CDR3, the full variable domain is KAGVTQTPRYLIKTRGQQVTLSCSPISGHRSVSWYQQTPGQGLQFLFEYFSETQRNKGNFPGRFSGRQFSNSRSEMNVSTLELGDSALYLCASSESGTGLTLFGYTFGSGTRLTVV.

CDR3 in amino acids: CASSAGLGGTQYF. CDR3 DNA sequence: TGTGCCAGCAGTGCAGGGCTCGGGGGTACGCAGTATTTT. The chain employs TRBV27 and TRBJ2-3; possibly TRBD2 for D (6 bases). Looked up from germline, CDR1 is MNHEY and CDR2 is SMNVEV (reference sequence). CDR3 length equals 13 residues. Trimming cost V 5 bases and J 8 bases, with 14 bases left between them.

This rearrangement joins TRBV19 to TRBJ1-5, with a tentative D call TRBD1 (6 bases). Trimming pared 11 bases from V and 4 bases from J, leaving 18 bases between. The CDR3 is 14 residues long. Germline lookup yields CDR1 LNHDA and CDR2 SQIVND (reference sequence). CDR3 in amino acids: CAGGGTISNQPQHF. In DNA, the CDR3 is TGTGCCGGGGGGGGGACAATTTCGAATCAGCCCCAGCATTTT.

The gene calls are TRBV6-2 or TRBV6-3 and TRBJ2-2, with D uncertain. Trimming took 5 bases from V and 1 from J, leaving 14 bases between them. The germline CDR1 and CDR2 sequences are MNHEY and SVGEGT. The CDR3 has 16 amino acids. The CDR3 nucleotides are TGTGCCAGCAGTCTCCTCCGGGTAGAGAACACCGGGGAGCTGTTTTTT. Translating gives CASSLLRVENTGELFF.

This clonotype appeared a few times. The chain is built from TRBV7-6 and TRBJ2-1, with 7 bases fitting TRBD1. The CDR3 contains 14 residues. The germline V gene has CDR1 SGHVS and CDR2 FNYEAQ. The J segment lost 4 bases and the V segment lost 2 bases, leaving 2 bases of the junction unmatched. CDR3 in amino acids: CASSLWTGYNEQFF. The CDR3 DNA sequence: TGTGCCAGCAGCTTATGGACAGGTTACAATGAGCAGTTCTTC.

The chain is built from TRBV14 and TRBJ1-2; D not certain. V gave up 4 bases and J gave up 1 base, with 16 bases separating them. CDR1 and CDR2 from the germline V gene are SGHDN and FVKESK. This CDR3 is 16 amino acids long. The DNA for the CDR3 is TGTGCCAGCAGCCGAGATAGGAGGGTTCGTAACTATGGCTACACCTTC. It yields the protein CASSRDRRVRNYGYTF.

This clonotype was found a few times. The gene calls are TRBV27 and TRBJ1-2; TRBD1 might be the D (5 bases). This CDR3 has 13 residues. The germline CDR1 and CDR2 sequences are MNHEY and SMNVEV (reference sequence). The V and J ends lost 6 bases and 4 bases respectively, with 12 bases between them. The CDR3 spells CASRVNQGYGYTF. CDR3 DNA sequence: TGTGCCAGCAGGGTCAATCAGGGCTATGGCTACACCTTC.

This clonotype was counted ten times or more. The chain uses TRBV7-2 and TRBJ2-5, with 12 bases fitting TRBD1. The CDR3 is 16 amino acids. Germline values: CDR1 SGHTA, CDR2 FQGNSA. The trim removed 5 bases at V and 2 bases at J, leaving 6 bases unmatched. Here the CDR3 reads CASSRWGQGAQETQYF. The DNA for the CDR3 is TGTGCCAGCAGCCGCTGGGGACAGGGGGCACAAGAGACCCAGTACTTC. Looking up the rest from reference TRBV7-2 and TRBJ2-5 gives the full variable domain: GAGVSQSPSNKVTEKGKDVELRCDPISGHTALYWYRQSLGQGLEFLIYFQGNSAPDKSGLPSDRFSAERTGGSVSTLTIQRTQQEDSAVYLCASSRWGQGAQETQYFGPGTRLLVL.